Reported below is one TCR beta chain. Its recognized antigen is unknown. Base-call qualities are not available, and no considerably larger clone is one nucleotide away. These data come from a study of blood T cell repertoires in COVID-19 (TCRdb year 2020). Broadly, across the study: The collaborator samples originated in the United States, Italy and Spain and spanned the acute and convalescent phases of COVID-19. Subjects who had been exposed to COVID-19, were actively infected with it, or had recovered from it provided the deeply sampled blood TCRbeta repertoires that made up the dataset. The material from the prospective study consisted of cDNA or gDNA derived from T cells, B-cell-depleted T cells, or PBMCs. The repertoires were released in a freely available public database intended as a resource for research on the immune response to SARS-CoV-2. Samples came from the ongoing ImmuneRACE study (first 160 participants) plus 1,254 subjects from 6 global collaborators. Where available, HLA class I and class II types were taken from metadata supplied by the sample provider and were not determined by assay-based typing. Sample metadata almost always included a de-identified subject ID, COVID-19 status, age in years and sex.

TCRbeta CDR3 regions were amplified from genomic DNA using the immunoSEQ Assay, a bias-controlled multiplex PCR. In the paper's pipeline: The number of nucleated cells in each sample was estimated by amplification of reference gene primers within the assay. Sequence reads were collapsed and filtered to measure the absolute abundance of every unique TCRbeta CDR3 rearrangement. Productive Simpson clonality was computed per sample as the square root of Simpson's diversity index over productive rearrangements. This immuneACCESS table, as held by TCRdb, lists in-frame sequences with V and J called but not all clones. Of the missing ones, under half trace to an unresolved V gene in checked studies; the others have no known cause. From that table come the V and J calls and clone size; the DNA was used to work out D and trimming. The sample includes approximately 160,000 clones, with about 92% observed a single time. In total, the top ten clones hold 18% of the sample.

Whole blood was collected in K2EDTA tubes by collaborating institutions according to the institutions' own protocols. For TCRbeta analysis, collaborator samples were shipped as frozen whole blood, as isolated PBMCs, or as DNA extracted from either sample type. The paper as a whole reports these results and caveats: How much clinical and demographic metadata was included differed by source and by participant, and the metadata was provided uncurated.

Specimen: peripheral blood. The source is a man aged 55 to 70 with active or convalescent COVID-19.

The nucleotide sequence is TGTGCCAGCAGTTTATCAAGACAGGGACTGTTCTTC. It encodes CASSLSRQGLFF. Here the chain combines TRBV12-3 or TRBV12-4 and TRBJ2-1; D gene: possibly TRBD1, on 7 matching bases. Trimming takes 2 bases from V and 15 bases from J, and the germline ends sit 14 bases apart. CDR3 length: 12 amino acids, cysteine to phenylalanine. Only the CDR3 portion is preserved as DNA: 36 bases, with reading frame beginning at the first base.